Sequencing of this T cell receptor beta chain was carried out in a study of shared clonotypes between healthy human individuals. Germline lookup yields CDR1 KGHSH and CDR2 LQKENI. V was clipped by 1 base and J by 2 bases, with 11 bases between them. The CDR3 is made up of 16 amino acids. The study ran the assay at deep level. Sequencing was performed with immunoSEQ multiplex PCR; in TCRdb, only in-frame clones are kept and a portion is missing. The table lists approximately 2,300,000 clones, 85% to 95% of them singletons. The sample consisted of naive CD4+ T cells from PBMCs. Subset here: CD45RA+ positively selected. The chain joins TRBV18 to TRBJ1-4; a possible D gene is TRBD1 (6 bases). The clonotype was recovered from a man in his late teens or twenties in good health. Some clones in this sample may be carry-over from other donors' samples. As DNA, the CDR3 is TGTGCCAGCTCACCACAAATGGGGGCGACTAATGAAAAACTGTTTTTT. This encodes CASSPQMGATNEKLFF. Together with reference TRBV18 and TRBJ1-4, the CDR3 gives the full variable domain: NAGVMQNPRHLVRRRGQEARLRCSPMKGHSHVYWYRQLPEEGLKFMVYLQKENIIDESGMPKERFSAEFPKEGPSILRIQQVVRGDSAAYFCASSPQMGATNEKLFFGSGTQLSVL.